Below are 14 T cell receptor beta chains sequenced from a single sample in a study of blood T cell repertoires in COVID-19. Method: immunoSEQ multiplex PCR; TCRdb's copy keeps in-frame clones and lacks some. The data hold 130,000 to 150,000 clones, with roughly four fifths observed a single time. Material: peripheral blood. The receptors stem from an elderly woman with acute or convalescent COVID-19.

This clone was seen a few times. This chain links TRBV7-2 with TRBJ1-3; 7 bases match TRBD1. The CDR3 sequence is 13 residues long. V shed 4 bases, J shed 6 bases, and the junction held 3 bases outside the gene matches. In germline, CDR1 is SGHTA, CDR2 FQGNSA. The CDR3 sequence is CASSSTGANTIYF. The CDR3 nucleotides read TGTGCCAGCAGCTCCACAGGGGCAAACACCATATATTTT.

The chain has TRBV18 and TRBJ1-2; D is unresolved. V was shortened by 6 bases and J by 3 bases, with 17 bases between the two germline ends. This CDR3 has 15 amino acids. Germline V gene data show CDR1 as KGHSH and CDR2 as LQKENI. The CDR3 nucleotides are TGTGCCAGCTCGGAGGATTATCTAAGTGACTATGGCTACACCTTC. It codes for CASSEDYLSDYGYTF.

This clone was detected a few times. CDR3 in amino acids: CASSQGQGWQEKLFF. CDR3 nucleotide sequence: TGCGCCAGCAGCCAGGGACAGGGCTGGCAGGAAAAACTGTTTTTT. The chain uses TRBV4-1 and TRBJ1-4, with 9 bases identical to TRBD1. Germline CDR1 and CDR2: MGHRA and YSYEKL. This CDR3 is 15 amino acids long. Trimming took 3 bases from V and 8 from J; bases not matched to a gene: 7.

This clone has a single count. The chain joins TRBV6-1 to TRBJ2-3; D may be TRBD2 (6 bases). Germline CDR1 and CDR2: MNHNS and SASEGT. The CDR3 covers 18 residues. The germline V and J ends were trimmed by 3 bases and 2 bases, with 21 bases remaining between them. The CDR3, as DNA: TGTGCCAGCAGTGATGCGGTTGGGGGGACGGCCCTCACAGATACGCAGTATTTT. Translation gives CASSDAVGGTALTDTQYF.

This rearrangement joins TRBV4-2 to TRBJ2-1; 9 nucleotides agree with TRBD2. The germline gives CDR1 LGHNA, CDR2 YNFKEQ. J was trimmed by 0 bases and V by 0 bases; bases with no gene match: 3. This CDR3 is 17 amino acids long. CDR3 in DNA: TGTGCCAGCAGCCAAGAAGAGGGACTAGCCTCCTACAATGAGCAGTTCTTC. Protein product: CASSQEEGLASYNEQFF.

The chain joins TRBV4-1 to TRBJ2-2; D might be TRBD2 (5 bases). Per the germline V gene, CDR1 is MGHRA and CDR2 is YSYEKL. The length of the CDR3 is 17 residues. Trimming stripped 3 bases from V and 2 bases from J, with 16 bases between. The CDR3 region has the DNA TGCGCCAGCAGCCACCGACTAATCGGGATTAACACCGGGGAGCTGTTTTTT. Its protein product is CASSHRLIGINTGELFF.

V is TRBV30 and J is TRBJ2-1, with 9 bases matching TRBD2. Germline V gene data show CDR1 as GTSNPN and CDR2 as SVGIG (reference sequence). The CDR3 is 17 amino acids. The junction had 11 bases not matched to a gene; V was cut back by 0 bases and J by 5 bases. The CDR3 region has the DNA TGTGCCTGGAGTGTACTAGAGGAAAGCGGGGGGCACAATGAGCAGTTCTTC. Amino acids: CAWSVLEESGGHNEQFF. The variable domain in full, with the rest retrieved from reference TRBV30 and TRBJ2-1, is SQTIHQWPATLVQPVGSPLSLECTVEGTSNPNLYWYRQAAGRGLQLLFYSVGIGQISSEVPQNLSASRPQDRQFILSSKKLLLSDSGFYLCAWSVLEESGGHNEQFFGPGTRLTVL.

This clone has only one observation. The chain carries TRBV2 and TRBJ1-2, with D hard to call. Trimming stripped 3 bases from V and 8 bases from J, with 16 bases between. The CDR3 has 14 amino acids. Germline V gene lookup returns CDR1 SNHLY and CDR2 FYNNEI. The CDR3 sequence: CASSDGPRYGGYTF. The CDR3 region has the DNA TGTGCCAGCAGTGATGGTCCGCGATACGGGGGCTACACCTTC. Looking up the rest from reference TRBV2 and TRBJ1-2 gives the full variable domain: EPEVTQTPSHQVTQMGQEVILRCVPISNHLYFYWYRQILGQKVEFLVSFYNNEISEKSEIFDDQFSVERPDGSNFTLKIRSTKLEDSAMYFCASSDGPRYGGYTFGSGTRLTVV.

The chain recombines TRBV5-6 with TRBJ2-1; 7 bases are shared with TRBD1. The CDR3 sequence is 16 residues long. Germline CDR1 reads SGHDT; CDR2 reads YYEEEE. Trimming at V came to 2 bases and at J to 6 bases, leaving 11 bases not matched to a gene. The CDR3 loop is CASSLETGAPFNEQFF. The DNA of the CDR3 is TGTGCCAGCAGCTTAGAAACAGGGGCCCCTTTCAATGAGCAGTTCTTC. Looking up the rest from reference TRBV5-6 and TRBJ2-1 gives the full variable domain: DAGVTQSPTHLIKTRGQQVTLRCSPKSGHDTVSWYQQALGQGPQFIFQYYEEEERQRGNFPDRFSGHQFPNYSSELNVNALLLGDSALYLCASSLETGAPFNEQFFGPGTRLTVL.

This sequence joins TRBV19 and TRBJ1-5; weak D call: TRBD1 (5 bases). CDR3 size: 12 residues. Trimming cost V 10 bases and J 7 bases, with 14 bases left between them. Looked up from germline, CDR1 is LNHDA and CDR2 is SQIVND (reference sequence). The CDR3 region is CATNGGGQPQHF. The CDR3 DNA sequence: TGTGCCACCAACGGTGGGGGGCAGCCCCAGCATTTT.

The rearrangement joins TRBV6-5 to TRBJ1-3; D is undetermined. The V and J ends lost 8 bases and 4 bases respectively, with 6 bases between them. The germline gives CDR1 MNHEY, CDR2 SVGAGI. CDR3 size: 11 residues. The CDR3 nucleotides read TGTGCCAGCGGAGCGGGAAACACCATATATTTT. It translates to CASGAGNTIYF.

The gene calls are TRBV24-1 and TRBJ1-5, with TRBD1 as a possible D gene (6 bases). The CDR3 spans 13 residues. CDR1 is KGHDR and CDR2 is SFDVKD in the germline V gene. Trimming pared 5 bases from V and 7 bases from J, leaving 11 bases between. In DNA form, the CDR3 reads TGTGCCACCAGTGCGCATCAGGGGCAGCCCCAGCATTTT. Encoded protein: CATSAHQGQPQHF.

The V gene is TRBV19, the J gene TRBJ1-1, with D tentatively TRBD1 (5 bases). The CDR3 is made up of 13 amino acids. Germline CDR1 LNHDA, CDR2 SQIVND (reference sequence). The ends were cut back, 4 bases at V and 5 bases at J, with 11 bases in the middle. This CDR3 is CASSNRQWTEAFF. The CDR3 DNA reads TGTGCCAGTAGTAATAGACAGTGGACTGAAGCTTTCTTT.

This chain joins TRBV7-9 and TRBJ2-3; 7 nucleotides agree with TRBD1. Germline V CDR1 and CDR2: SEHNR, FQNEAQ (reference sequence). V trimming: 4 bases; J trimming: 2 bases; junction bases outside the gene matches: 3. The CDR3 consists of 14 residues. For the CDR3, the DNA is TGTGCCAGCAGCTCCAGGGGGTTCACAGATACGCAGTATTTT. Translation: CASSSRGFTDTQYF. Looking up the rest from reference TRBV7-9 and TRBJ2-3 gives the full variable domain: DTGVSQNPRHKITKRGQNVTFRCDPISEHNRLYWYRQTLGQGPEFLTYFQNEAQLEKSRLLSDRFSAERPKGSFSTLEIQRTEQGDSAMYLCASSSRGFTDTQYFGPGTRLTVL.